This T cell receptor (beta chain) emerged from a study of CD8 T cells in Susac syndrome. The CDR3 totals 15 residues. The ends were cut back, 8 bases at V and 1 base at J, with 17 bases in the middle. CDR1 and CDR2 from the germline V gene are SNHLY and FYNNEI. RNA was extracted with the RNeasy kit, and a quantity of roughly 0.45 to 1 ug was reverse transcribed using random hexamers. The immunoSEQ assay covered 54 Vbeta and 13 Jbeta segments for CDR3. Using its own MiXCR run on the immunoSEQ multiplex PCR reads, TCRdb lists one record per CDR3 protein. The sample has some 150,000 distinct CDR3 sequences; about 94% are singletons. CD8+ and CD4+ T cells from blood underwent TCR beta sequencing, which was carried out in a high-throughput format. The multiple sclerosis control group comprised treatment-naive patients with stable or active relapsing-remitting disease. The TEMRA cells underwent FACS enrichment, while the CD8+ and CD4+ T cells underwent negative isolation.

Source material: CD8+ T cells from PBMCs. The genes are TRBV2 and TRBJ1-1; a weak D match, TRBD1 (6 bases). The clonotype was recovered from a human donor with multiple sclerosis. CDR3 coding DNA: TGTGCCAGCCACCCGGGGGGGGGCCCGAACACTGAAGCTTTCTTT. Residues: CASHPGGGPNTEAFF.